This T cell receptor beta chain stems from a study of molecular identifiers for immune sequencing clone quantification. The study's findings and limits: Highly expanded clones may be undercounted when identical TCR molecules share barcodes.

The authors gated naive CD8 T cells as CD8+CD4-CCR7+CD45RA+ for sorting. Note on this clonotype: Its matching antigen is unknown. A much larger clone differs from this one at a single base, so this may be a read error.

TCRdb analysed the PCR reads with MiXCR anew, one entry per CDR3 protein. The data hold about 67,000 distinct CDR3 sequences, with less than 20% observed a single time. This CDR3 spans 16 amino acids. Specimen: naive CD8+ T cells from blood, with Jurkat cell RNA spiked in. The subset denotes: FACS-sorted CD8+CD4-CCR7+CD45RA+ naive T cells. This clonotype was obtained from a human donor in good health. Some libraries in this study had Jurkat cell RNA spiked in. The chain links TRBV12-3 or TRBV12-4 to TRBJ2-7; 8 bases line up with TRBD2. CDR3 DNA sequence: TGTGCCAGCAGTTTAAAGGCGGTAGCGGGATTCTACGAGCGGTACTTC. Residues: CASSLKAVAGFYERYF.